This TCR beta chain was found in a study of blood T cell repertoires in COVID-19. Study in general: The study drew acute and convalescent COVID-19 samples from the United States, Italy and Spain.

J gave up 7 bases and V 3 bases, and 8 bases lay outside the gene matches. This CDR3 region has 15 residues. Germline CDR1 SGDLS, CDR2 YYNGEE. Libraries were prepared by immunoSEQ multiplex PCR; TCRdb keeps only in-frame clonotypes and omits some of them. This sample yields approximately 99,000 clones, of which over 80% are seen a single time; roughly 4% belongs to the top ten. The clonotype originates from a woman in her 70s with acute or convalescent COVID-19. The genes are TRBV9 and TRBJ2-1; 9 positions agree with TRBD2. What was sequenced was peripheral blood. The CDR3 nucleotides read TGTGCCAGCAGCGACACTAGCGGGCCGTCTAATGAGCAGTTCTTC. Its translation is CASSDTSGPSNEQFF.